The count of the clone carrying this T cell receptor beta chain is one. As yet, its antigen is unknown. Deep was the level used in running the assay. Sorted-subset replicate PCRs used around 200 ng of genomic DNA. This amount corresponded to tens of thousands of T cell genomes. The repertoire was sequenced with immunoSEQ multiplex PCR; TCRdb's copy has only in-frame clones and lacks some. Of about 2 million clones listed, approximately 94% were seen once; the top ten hold about 1.1%. The record originates from a study of shared clonotypes between healthy human individuals. V lost 5 bases and J 4 bases, leaving 5 bases between the germline ends. The CDR3 consists of 12 residues. Germline V gene data show CDR1 as MNHNY and CDR2 as SVGAGI (reference sequence). Points from the study as a whole: Clonotypes shared by all four donors outscored non-shared clonotypes in generation probability.

Naive CD8 cells were CD45RO-negative, positively selected for CCR7, excluding terminally differentiated effector memory CD45RA+ cells. The receptor's source is a man aged 18 to 30 in good health. The chain employs TRBV6-6 and TRBJ2-2; D may correspond to TRBD1 or TRBD2 (5 bases each). Sequences were obtained from naive CD8+ T cells sorted from blood. In DNA, the CDR3 is TGTGCCAGCAGTGGGGGCACCGGGGAGCTGTTTTTT. Encoded protein: CASSGGTGELFF.